This is a list of T cell receptor beta chains from one sample in a study of cytomegalovirus exposure and HLA in healthy donors. The assay was immunoSEQ multiplex PCR, and TCRdb's table has in-frame clones only and misses some. Seen here are some 130,000 clones, about 77% observed once, and the top ten hold about 4%. The sequencing sample was made of PBMCs. The receptors derive from a male donor in good health and CMV-seronegative. CDR3s include the opening cysteine and the closing phenylalanine or tryptophan. A D gene is named only where the DNA matches it firmly. Some rows mark clone size as missing; the rest say once, few, many or name a class of expanded clone.

DNA	CDR3	size	D	V	J
TGTGCCTCACATGAGGGGACTGGCCTGAACACTGAAGCTTTCTTT	CASHEGTGLNTEAFF	-	-	TRBV30	TRBJ1-1
TGCGCCAGCAGCGTAGGACAGGTCGGTAGCACTGAAGCTTTCTTT	CASSVGQVGSTEAFF	-	TRBD1	TRBV5-1	TRBJ1-1
TGTGCCAGCAGCCCTCCGGGACAGGGAAGTTCAGCCCAGCATTTT	CASSPPGQGSSAQHF	-	TRBD1	TRBV7-9	TRBJ1-5
TGTGCCAGCAGTGAATCTAGCGGGAGCACGGGCGAGCAGTACTTC	CASSESSGSTGEQYF	many	TRBD2	TRBV6-1	TRBJ2-7
TGTGCCAGCAAAGCTAGCGGGGCCAGCACAGATACGCAGTATTTT	CASKASGASTDTQYF	few	TRBD2	TRBV7-9	TRBJ2-3
TGCGCCAGCAGCGGCAGACTAGCGGGAGTTATGAGGGAGCTGTTTTTT	CASSGRLAGVMRELFF	-	TRBD2	TRBV5-1	TRBJ2-2
TGCGCCAGCAGCCAAGCTCAGGGGGTAACCCTCCACTTT	CASSQAQGVTLHF	-	TRBD1	TRBV4-3	TRBJ1-6
TGTGCCAGCTCACCAAGTGGGACAGCCTACGGGCAGTACTTC	CASSPSGTAYGQYF	-	TRBD1	TRBV18	TRBJ2-7
TGTGCCAGTAGTAAACCCGGGACAGATTCCGTCCTAGCTAACTATGGCTACACCTTC	CASSKPGTDSVLANYGYTF	-	TRBD1	TRBV19	TRBJ1-2
TGTGCCAGCAGAAACTACCAGATGAACACTGAAGCTTTCTTT	CASRNYQMNTEAFF	-	-	TRBV27	TRBJ1-1
TGTGCCAGCAGGGAAGGCAGGGGCCTCGACAATGAGCAGTTCTTC	CASREGRGLDNEQFF	-	-	TRBV25-1	TRBJ2-1
TGTGCCAGCAGCGCATCGGGACAGGCCTTGGGTGAAAAACTGTTTTTT	CASSASGQALGEKLFF	few	TRBD1	TRBV7-9	TRBJ1-4
TGTGCCAGCAGCACCGGGACAGGGGTCAATGAGCAGTTCTTC	CASSTGTGVNEQFF	-	TRBD1	TRBV6-5	TRBJ2-1
TGTGCCAGCAGTGTTACCAACTCCTACGAGCAGTACTTC	CASSVTNSYEQYF	few	-	TRBV2	TRBJ2-7
TGTGCCATCAGTGCCAAGTCAGGGGCGGGAGTTCAGCCCCAGCATTTT	CAISAKSGAGVQPQHF	-	-	TRBV10-3	TRBJ1-5
TGTGCCAGCAGCCAAGACAATCAGGGGTTAGATGGCTACACCTTC	CASSQDNQGLDGYTF	-	-	TRBV4-2	TRBJ1-2
TGTGCCAGCAGTAATTGGGGGGACAGCTATGGCTACACCTTC	CASSNWGDSYGYTF	-	TRBD1	TRBV2	TRBJ1-2
TGCGCCAGCAGGGCTAGCGGGGGGGGTAGTGAGACCCAGTACTTC	CASRASGGGSETQYF	-	TRBD2	TRBV10-2	TRBJ2-5
TGTGCCAGCAGTTCACCGGGACAGGGGGCCGGCAATGAGCAGTTCTTC	CASSSPGQGAGNEQFF	-	TRBD1	TRBV27	TRBJ2-1
TGTGCCAGCGGGGGGGAGGTTAACACCGGGGAGCTGTTTTTT	CASGGEVNTGELFF	-	TRBD2	TRBV9	TRBJ2-2
TGTGCCAGTAGTATAACCCCACCGATACGGGCTTTCTTT	CASSITPPIRAFF	-	-	TRBV19	TRBJ1-1
TGTGCCAGCAGTGACTCTAGCGGCTCCTACAATGAGCAGTTCTTC	CASSDSSGSYNEQFF	few	-	TRBV6-4	TRBJ2-1
TGTGCCAGCAGCGCAGGGGTGGGGGAGCTGTTTTTT	CASSAGVGELFF	-	-	TRBV5-6	TRBJ2-2
TGCGCCAGCAGCCAAGCACAGGGGGCAGAGACCCAGTACTTC	CASSQAQGAETQYF	few	TRBD1	TRBV4-3	TRBJ2-5
TGTGCCTGGAGTGTACGCTGGACAGCGCTTGGCTACACCTTC	CAWSVRWTALGYTF	-	-	TRBV30	TRBJ1-2
TGTGCCAGCAGCGTCCGACCAGGGGGTACTGAAGCTTTCTTT	CASSVRPGGTEAFF	few	TRBD1	TRBV13	TRBJ1-1
TGTGCCAGTAGTACCGACAGGATCAGGGCCCTCCACTTT	CASSTDRIRALHF	-	-	TRBV19	TRBJ1-6
TGTGCCAGCAGTTACTCTCTAGCGGGAGATACAGATACGCAGTATTTT	CASSYSLAGDTDTQYF	-	TRBD2	TRBV6-5	TRBJ2-3
TGTGCCAGTAGTTCCACGGGTACGGCTCAGCCCCAGCATTTT	CASSSTGTAQPQHF	-	-	TRBV19	TRBJ1-5
TGTGCCAGCAGCCGGACGGGGGTGGAGACCCAGTACTTC	CASSRTGVETQYF	few	-	TRBV14	TRBJ2-5
TGTGCCAGCAGCCAGGACCGGGACAGGGGTTCCTACGAGCAGTACTTC	CASSQDRDRGSYEQYF	-	TRBD1	TRBV14	TRBJ2-7
TGTGCCAGCATCCTCCGGGACAGGCTACTGGGGCAAGAGACCCAGTACTTC	CASILRDRLLGQETQYF	-	TRBD1	TRBV7-8	TRBJ2-5
TGTGCCAGCTCTCCCCGGGACAGGGGCAATGAGCAGTTCTTC	CASSPRDRGNEQFF	-	TRBD1	TRBV18	TRBJ2-1
TGTGCCAGCAGCTTGAAGGGGATGAACACTGAAGCTTTCTTT	CASSLKGMNTEAFF	-	-	TRBV7-9	TRBJ1-1
TGTGCCAGCAGCTTAACCCAGGGGGCGAACACCGGGGAGCTGTTTTTT	CASSLTQGANTGELFF	-	TRBD1	TRBV7-3	TRBJ2-2
TGTGCCAGCAGCTTGTTGCGATTCGGAGAGACTAATGAAAAACTGTTTTTT	CASSLLRFGETNEKLFF	-	-	TRBV5-6	TRBJ1-4
TGTGCCAGAAGGGGCAGGGGGCACTATGGCTACACCTTC	CARRGRGHYGYTF	few	TRBD1	TRBV5-3	TRBJ1-2
TGTGCCAGCGGTACCGGACAGTTTGTTTATGGACGTAATTCACCCCTCCACTTT	CASGTGQFVYGRNSPLHF	-	-	TRBV5-6	TRBJ1-6
TGTGCCAGCAGTTCATACGGAAGCGGGAGGAGCACAGATACGCAGTATTTT	CASSSYGSGRSTDTQYF	few	TRBD2	TRBV11-2	TRBJ2-3